This T cell receptor (beta chain) comes out of a study of tumor T cells in aggressive B-cell lymphoma. Data came from immunoSEQ multiplex PCR; TCRdb stores just in-frame clones and leaves some out. Seen here are 3,000 or so clones, 88% observed once, and the top ten hold roughly 3.7%. The CDR3 sequence is 13 residues long. CDR1 is SGDLS and CDR2 is YYNGEE in the germline V gene. V lost 0 bases to trimming and J lost 8 bases, with 11 bases between them. This clone was seen just once. The sequence came from an adult with diffuse large B cell lymphoma. The sample comprised tumor tissue. The gene calls are TRBV9 and TRBJ1-2, with a tentative D call TRBD1 (5 bases). The CDR3 bases are TGTGCCAGCAGCGTAGGTGGAGGGGTGGGCTACACCTTC. It codes for CASSVGGGVGYTF.